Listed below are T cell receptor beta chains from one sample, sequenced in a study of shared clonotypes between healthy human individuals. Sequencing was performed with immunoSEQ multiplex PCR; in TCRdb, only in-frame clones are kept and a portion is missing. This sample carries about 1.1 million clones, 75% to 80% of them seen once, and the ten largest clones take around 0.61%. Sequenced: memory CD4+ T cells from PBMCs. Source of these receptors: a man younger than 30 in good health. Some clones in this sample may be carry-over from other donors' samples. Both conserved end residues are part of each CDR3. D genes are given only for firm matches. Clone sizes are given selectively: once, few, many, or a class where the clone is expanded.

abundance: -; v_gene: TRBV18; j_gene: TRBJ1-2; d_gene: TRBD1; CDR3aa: CASSPARGRFYGYTF; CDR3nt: TGTGCCAGCTCTCCTGCCAGGGGGCGCTTCTATGGCTACACCTTC
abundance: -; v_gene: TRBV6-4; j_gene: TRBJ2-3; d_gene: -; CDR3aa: CASSDGGGTDTQYF; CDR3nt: TGTGCCAGCAGTGACGGTGGGGGGACAGATACGCAGTATTTT
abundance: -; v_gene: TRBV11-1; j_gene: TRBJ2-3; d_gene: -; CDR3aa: CASSQGWTDTQYF; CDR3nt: TGTGCCAGCAGCCAGGGCTGGACGGATACGCAGTATTTT
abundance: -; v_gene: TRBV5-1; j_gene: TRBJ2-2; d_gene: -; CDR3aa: CASSLLSTGELFF; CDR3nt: TGCGCCAGCAGCTTGTTATCAACCGGGGAGCTGTTTTTT
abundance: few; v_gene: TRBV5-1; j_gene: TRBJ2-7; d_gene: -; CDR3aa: CASSFGQTYEQYF; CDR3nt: TGCGCCAGCAGCTTCGGACAGACCTACGAGCAGTACTTC
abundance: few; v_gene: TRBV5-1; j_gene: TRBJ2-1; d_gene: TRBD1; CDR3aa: CASSPDRGPNEQFF; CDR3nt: TGCGCCAGCAGCCCGGACAGGGGGCCAAATGAGCAGTTCTTC
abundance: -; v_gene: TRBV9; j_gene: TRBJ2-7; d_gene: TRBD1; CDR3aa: CASSPSMGTGSYEQYF; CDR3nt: TGTGCCAGCAGCCCCTCTATGGGGACAGGGTCCTACGAGCAGTACTTC
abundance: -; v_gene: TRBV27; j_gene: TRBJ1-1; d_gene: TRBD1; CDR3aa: CASSIGTARAEAFF; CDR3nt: TGTGCCAGCAGTATCGGGACAGCCAGGGCTGAAGCTTTCTTT
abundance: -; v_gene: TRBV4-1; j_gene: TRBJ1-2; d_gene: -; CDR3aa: CASSQDSARKIYGYTF; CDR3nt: TGCGCCAGCAGCCAAGATTCCGCCAGGAAGATCTATGGCTACACCTTC
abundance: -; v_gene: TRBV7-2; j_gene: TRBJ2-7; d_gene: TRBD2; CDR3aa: CASSLGGGYTYEQYF; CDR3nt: TGTGCCAGCAGCTTGGGCGGGGGGTATACCTACGAGCAGTACTTC
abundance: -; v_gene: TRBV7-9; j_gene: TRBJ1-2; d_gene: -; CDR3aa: CASSSIGRGTNYGYTF; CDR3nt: TGTGCCAGCAGCTCTATTGGGCGGGGGACTAACTATGGCTACACCTTC
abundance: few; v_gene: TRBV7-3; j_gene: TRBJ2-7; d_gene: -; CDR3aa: CASSLTALGAYEQYF; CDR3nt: TGTGCCAGCAGCTTAACGGCCCTTGGCGCCTACGAGCAGTACTTC
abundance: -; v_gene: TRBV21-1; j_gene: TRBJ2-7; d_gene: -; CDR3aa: CASSNKGLAGYEQYF; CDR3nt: TGTGCCAGCAGCAATAAGGGACTAGCGGGATACGAGCAGTACTTC
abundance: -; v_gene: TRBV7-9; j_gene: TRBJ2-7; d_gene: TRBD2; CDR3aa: CASTPGLGTSGSEQYF; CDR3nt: TGTGCCAGCACCCCGGGCCTGGGGACTAGCGGGAGCGAGCAGTACTTC
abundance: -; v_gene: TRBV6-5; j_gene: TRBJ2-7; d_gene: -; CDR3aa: CASSYSMALFDEQYF; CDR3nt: TGTGCCAGCAGTTACTCAATGGCCCTATTTGACGAGCAGTACTTC
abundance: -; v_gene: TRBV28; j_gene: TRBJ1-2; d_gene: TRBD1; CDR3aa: CASRTGYYGYTF; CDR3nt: TGTGCCAGCAGGACAGGGTACTATGGCTACACCTTC
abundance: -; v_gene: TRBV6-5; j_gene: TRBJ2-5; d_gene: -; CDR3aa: CASSYSLGQFQETQYF; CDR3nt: TGTGCCAGCAGTTACTCTTTAGGACAGTTCCAAGAGACCCAGTACTTC
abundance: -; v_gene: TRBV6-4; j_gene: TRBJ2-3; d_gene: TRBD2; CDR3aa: CASSEGAGGTDTQYF; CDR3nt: TGTGCCAGCAGTGAGGGAGCGGGAGGCACAGATACGCAGTATTTT
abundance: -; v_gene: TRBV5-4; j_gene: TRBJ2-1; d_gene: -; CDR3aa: CASSSQGGGEQFF; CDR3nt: TGTGCCAGCAGCTCCCAAGGGGGGGGTGAGCAGTTCTTC
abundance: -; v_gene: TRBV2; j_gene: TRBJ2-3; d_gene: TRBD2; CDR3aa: CASSESGKDTQYF; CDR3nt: TGTGCCAGCAGTGAGAGCGGGAAAGATACGCAGTATTTT
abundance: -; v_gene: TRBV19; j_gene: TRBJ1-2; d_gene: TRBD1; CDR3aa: CASRPDREGYGYTF; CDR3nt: TGTGCCAGTAGGCCTGACAGGGAAGGCTATGGCTACACCTTC
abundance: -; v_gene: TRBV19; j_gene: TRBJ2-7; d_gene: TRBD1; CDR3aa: CASSIDGTGTYEQYF; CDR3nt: TGTGCCAGTAGTATCGATGGGACAGGTACCTACGAGCAGTACTTC
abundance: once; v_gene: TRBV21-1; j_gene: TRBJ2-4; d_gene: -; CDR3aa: CASSKGLVGQKAKNIQYF; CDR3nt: TGTGCCAGCAGCAAAGGGTTGGTCGGGCAAAAAGCCAAAAACATTCAGTACTTC
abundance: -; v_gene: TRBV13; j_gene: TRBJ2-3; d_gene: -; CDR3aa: CASGGRLTSVNF; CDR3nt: TGTGCCAGCGGCGGACGTCTCACGTCCGTGAATTTT
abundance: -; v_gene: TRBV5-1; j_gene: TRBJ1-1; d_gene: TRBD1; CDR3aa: CASSLVEGANTEAFF; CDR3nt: TGCGCCAGCAGCTTGGTTGAGGGGGCGAACACTGAAGCTTTCTTT
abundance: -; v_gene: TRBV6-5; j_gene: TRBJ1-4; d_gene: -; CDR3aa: CASSYRRVQTNEKLFF; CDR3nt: TGTGCCAGCAGTTACCGGAGGGTTCAGACTAATGAAAAACTGTTTTTT
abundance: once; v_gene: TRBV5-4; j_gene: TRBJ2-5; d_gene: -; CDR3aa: CASSPRIQETQYF; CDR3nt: TGTGCCAGCAGCCCTAGAATCCAAGAGACCCAGTACTTC
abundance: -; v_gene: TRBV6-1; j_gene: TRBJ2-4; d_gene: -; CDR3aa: CASSEGAAKNIQYF; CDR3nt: TGTGCCAGCAGTGAAGGCGCAGCCAAAAACATTCAGTACTTC
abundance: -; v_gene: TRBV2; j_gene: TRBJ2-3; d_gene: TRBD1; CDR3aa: CASRPGQGLDTQYF; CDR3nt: TGTGCCAGCAGGCCGGGACAGGGATTAGATACGCAGTATTTT
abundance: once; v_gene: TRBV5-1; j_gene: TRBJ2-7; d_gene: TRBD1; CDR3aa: CASSLEGQPFYEQYF; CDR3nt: TGCGCCAGCAGCTTAGAGGGACAGCCTTTCTACGAGCAGTACTTC
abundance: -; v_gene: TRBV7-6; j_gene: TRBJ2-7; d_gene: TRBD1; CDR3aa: CASSRGTGGAYEQYF; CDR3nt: TGTGCCAGCAGTCGAGGGACAGGAGGGGCCTACGAGCAGTACTTC
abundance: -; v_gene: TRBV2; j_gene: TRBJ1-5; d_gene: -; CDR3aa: CASSGLNSNQPQHF; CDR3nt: TGTGCCAGCAGTGGACTGAATAGCAATCAGCCCCAGCATTTT
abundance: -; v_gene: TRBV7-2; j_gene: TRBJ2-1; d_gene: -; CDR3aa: CASSRNQRSSYNEQFF; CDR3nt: TGTGCCAGCAGCCGGAACCAGCGGAGCTCCTACAATGAGCAGTTCTTC
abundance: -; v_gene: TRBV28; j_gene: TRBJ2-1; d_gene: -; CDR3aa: CASSSTRVLDEQFF; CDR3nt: TGTGCCAGCAGTTCAACGCGGGTGCTAGATGAGCAGTTCTTC
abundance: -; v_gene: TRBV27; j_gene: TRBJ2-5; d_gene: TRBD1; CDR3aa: CASSSLWRGQGTQETQYF; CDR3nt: TGTGCCAGCAGCTCCCTCTGGCGGGGACAGGGGACCCAAGAGACCCAGTACTTC
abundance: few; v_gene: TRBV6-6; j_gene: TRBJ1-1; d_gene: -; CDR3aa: CASSYSRRDTEAFF; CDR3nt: TGTGCCAGCAGTTACTCGAGGAGGGACACTGAAGCTTTCTTT
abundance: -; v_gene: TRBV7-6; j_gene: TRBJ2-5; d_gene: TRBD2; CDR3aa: CASSLGLAGGGQETQYF; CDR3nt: TGTGCCAGCAGTCTCGGACTAGCGGGAGGAGGACAAGAGACCCAGTACTTC
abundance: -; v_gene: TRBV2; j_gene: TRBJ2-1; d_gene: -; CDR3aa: CASSRDTGSYNEQFF; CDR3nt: TGTGCCAGCAGCCGTGATACAGGGTCCTACAATGAGCAGTTCTTC
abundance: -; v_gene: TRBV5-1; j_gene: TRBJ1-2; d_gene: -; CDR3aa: CASSFGGAQIYGYTF; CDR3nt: TGCGCCAGCAGCTTTGGGGGGGCGCAAATTTATGGCTACACCTTC
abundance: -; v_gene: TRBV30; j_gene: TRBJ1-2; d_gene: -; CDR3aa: CAWSGGRYGYTF; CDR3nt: TGTGCCTGGAGCGGGGGTAGATATGGCTACACCTTC
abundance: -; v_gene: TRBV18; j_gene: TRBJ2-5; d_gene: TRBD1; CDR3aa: CASSLQGQETQYF; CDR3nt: TGTGCCAGCTCACTACAGGGGCAAGAGACCCAGTACTTC
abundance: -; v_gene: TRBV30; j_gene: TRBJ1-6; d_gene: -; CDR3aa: CAWSLGVRPLHF; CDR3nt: TGTGCCTGGAGTTTGGGGGTTCGACCCCTCCACTTT
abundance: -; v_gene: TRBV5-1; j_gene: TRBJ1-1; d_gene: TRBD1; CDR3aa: CASSLYPAGDRVKNTEAFF; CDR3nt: TGCGCCAGCAGCTTGTACCCCGCTGGGGACAGGGTTAAGAACACTGAAGCTTTCTTT
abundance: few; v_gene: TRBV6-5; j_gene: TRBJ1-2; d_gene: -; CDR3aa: CASSYSTMGDYGYTF; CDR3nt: TGTGCCAGCAGTTACTCGACGATGGGTGATTATGGCTACACCTTC
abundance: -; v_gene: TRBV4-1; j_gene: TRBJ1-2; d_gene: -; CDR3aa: CASSQPRTALGYGYTF; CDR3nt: TGCGCCAGCAGCCAACCCCGGACAGCTCTTGGCTATGGCTACACCTTC
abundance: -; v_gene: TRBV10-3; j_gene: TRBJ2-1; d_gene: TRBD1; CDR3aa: CAIRPPGQKNEQFF; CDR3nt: TGTGCCATCAGGCCTCCGGGACAGAAAAATGAGCAGTTCTTC
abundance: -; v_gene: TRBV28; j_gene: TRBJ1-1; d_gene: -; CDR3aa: CASTLTTEYTEAFF; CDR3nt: TGTGCCAGCACCCTGACCACAGAGTATACTGAAGCTTTCTTT
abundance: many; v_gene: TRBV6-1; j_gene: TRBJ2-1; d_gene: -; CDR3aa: CASSAYLRLSENNEQFF; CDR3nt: TGTGCCAGCAGTGCTTACTTAAGACTTTCCGAAAACAATGAGCAGTTCTTC
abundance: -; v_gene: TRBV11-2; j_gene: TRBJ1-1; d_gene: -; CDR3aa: CASSLSRNTEAFF; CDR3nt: TGTGCCAGCAGCTTAAGTAGAAACACTGAAGCTTTCTTT
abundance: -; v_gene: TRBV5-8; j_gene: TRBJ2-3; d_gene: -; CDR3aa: CASSFEGGTQYF; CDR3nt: TGTGCCAGCAGCTTCGAGGGGGGGACGCAGTATTTT
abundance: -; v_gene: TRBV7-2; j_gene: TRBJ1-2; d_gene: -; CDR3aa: CASSFGGYGYTF; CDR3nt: TGTGCCAGCAGCTTCGGCGGATATGGCTACACCTTC
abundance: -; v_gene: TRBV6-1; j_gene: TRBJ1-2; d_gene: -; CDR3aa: CASSRTGTVDGYTF; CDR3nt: TGTGCCAGCAGTAGAACCGGGACCGTTGATGGCTACACCTTC
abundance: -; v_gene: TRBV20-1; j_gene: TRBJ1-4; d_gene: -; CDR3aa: CSAEDRSVLFF; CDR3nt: TGCAGTGCTGAGGACAGAAGTGTACTGTTTTTT
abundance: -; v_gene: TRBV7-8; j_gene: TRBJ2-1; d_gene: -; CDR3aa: CASSLDRAGEQFF; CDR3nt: TGTGCCAGCAGCTTAGACAGGGCAGGAGAGCAGTTCTTC
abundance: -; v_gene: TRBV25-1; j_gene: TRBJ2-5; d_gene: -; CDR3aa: CASTGWGKETQYF; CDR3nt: TGTGCCAGCACGGGGTGGGGAAAAGAGACCCAGTACTTC
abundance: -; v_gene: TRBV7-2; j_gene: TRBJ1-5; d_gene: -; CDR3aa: CASSAQGHGPQHF; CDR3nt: TGTGCCAGCAGCGCCCAGGGACATGGGCCCCAGCATTTT
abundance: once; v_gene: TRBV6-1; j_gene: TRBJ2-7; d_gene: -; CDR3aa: CASSEGRTYEQYF; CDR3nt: TGTGCCAGCAGTGAGGGCAGAACCTACGAGCAGTACTTC
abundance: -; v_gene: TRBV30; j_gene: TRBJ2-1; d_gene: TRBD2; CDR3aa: CAWKLAGGPLEQFF; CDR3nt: TGTGCCTGGAAACTAGCGGGAGGGCCGTTGGAGCAGTTCTTC